Listed below are T cell receptor beta chains from one sample, sequenced in a study of T cell responses to AZD1222 COVID-19 vaccine. Sequenced by immunoSEQ multiplex PCR; TCRdb stores in-frame clones only, minus some. The sample gives approximately 170,000 clones, roughly 89% of which show up once; roughly 0.98% is in the top ten. The sequences come from peripheral blood, collected 28 days after the second AZD1222 dose. The receptors here all came from an adult who received the AZD1222 COVID-19 vaccine. Each CDR3 is given with its conserved first and last residue. The D gene is left open where the match is weak. Some rows have no size entry. The others give once, few or many, or a class for an expanded clone.

J: TRBJ2-5; D: TRBD2; V: TRBV9; size: .; DNA: TGTGCCAGCAGCGTAGCTCCCGGACTAGCAGAGACCCAGTACTTC; CDR3: CASSVAPGLAETQYF
J: TRBJ2-7; D: TRBD1; V: TRBV6-6; size: .; DNA: TGTGCCAGCACGACTGCAGGGGGCATCTACGAGCAGTACTTC; CDR3: CASTTAGGIYEQYF
J: TRBJ1-2; D: .; V: TRBV9; size: .; DNA: TGTGCCAGCAGCCTAGCGTCGGGGGAGGCCACTAACTATGGCTACACCTTC; CDR3: CASSLASGEATNYGYTF
J: TRBJ1-3; D: .; V: TRBV7-9; size: .; DNA: TGTGCCAGCAGCTCCGACAGAGTCTCTGGAAACACCATATATTTT; CDR3: CASSSDRVSGNTIYF
J: TRBJ1-1; D: TRBD1; V: TRBV19; size: .; DNA: TGTGCCAGCCGGTTGACAGGGACGGTAAACACTGAAGCTTTCTTT; CDR3: CASRLTGTVNTEAFF
J: TRBJ2-5; D: .; V: TRBV29-1; size: .; DNA: TGCAGCGTTGAAGAGGCGCTCTCAAGTCAGGAGACCCAGTACTTC; CDR3: CSVEEALSSQETQYF
J: TRBJ1-6; D: .; V: TRBV12-2; size: .; DNA: TGTGCAAGTCGCTTAGGGGGGACAGCGGTAGGCTATAATTCACCCCTCCACTTT; CDR3: CASRLGGTAVGYNSPLHF
J: TRBJ2-1; D: .; V: TRBV3-1/TRBV3-2; size: .; DNA: TGTGCCAGCAGCCATCCCCGGGGACCCTACAATGAGCAGTTCTTC; CDR3: CASSHPRGPYNEQFF
J: TRBJ2-2; D: .; V: TRBV3-1/TRBV3-2; size: .; DNA: TGTGCCAGCAGCCCTCGGACGGGTCGGGGCGGGGAGCTGTTTTTT; CDR3: CASSPRTGRGGELFF
J: TRBJ1-2; D: .; V: TRBV7-2; size: .; DNA: TGTGCCAGCAGCTTCGAGGGGTGGGGCTACACCTTC; CDR3: CASSFEGWGYTF
J: TRBJ1-4; D: .; V: TRBV5-5; size: .; DNA: TGTGCCAGCAGCTTGCGGGGGGCCCCTGAAAAACTGTTTTTT; CDR3: CASSLRGAPEKLFF
J: TRBJ2-1; D: TRBD2; V: TRBV3-1/TRBV3-2; size: .; DNA: TGTGCCAGCAGCCCCTCAGCGGGGGGCACCTACAATGAGCAGTTCTTC; CDR3: CASSPSAGGTYNEQFF
J: TRBJ2-1; D: .; V: TRBV4-1; size: .; DNA: TGCGCCAGCAGCCAATCTCAGGACTCCTACAATGAGCAGTTCTTC; CDR3: CASSQSQDSYNEQFF
J: TRBJ1-1; D: .; V: TRBV9; size: .; DNA: TGTGCCAGCAGCGCACCGCAAAATCTGGACACTGAAGCTTTCTTT; CDR3: CASSAPQNLDTEAFF
J: TRBJ1-5; D: .; V: TRBV6-2/TRBV6-3; size: .; DNA: TGTGCCAGCAGTGACCCCCCGGGGCGTCATAGCAATCAGCCCCAGCATTTT; CDR3: CASSDPPGRHSNQPQHF
J: TRBJ2-3; D: TRBD2; V: TRBV20-1; size: few; DNA: TGCAGTGCCCCCTTAGCGGGGGGCCGATTTTTT; CDR3: CSAPLAGGRFF
J: TRBJ2-2; D: TRBD1; V: TRBV6-4; size: .; DNA: TGTGCCAGCAGTGGGGACAGGGAATCCGGGGAGCTGTTTTTT; CDR3: CASSGDRESGELFF
J: TRBJ1-4; D: .; V: TRBV7-8; size: once; DNA: TGTGCCAGCAGCTTACTCGGGCAGGGAGATGAAAAACTGTTTTTT; CDR3: CASSLLGQGDEKLFF
J: TRBJ2-1; D: TRBD2; V: TRBV7-8; size: .; DNA: TGTGCCAGCAGCTTAGCGGGGACTAGCGGGGGGGCCCGTGAGCAGTTCTTC; CDR3: CASSLAGTSGGAREQFF
J: TRBJ2-7; D: .; V: TRBV5-1; size: .; DNA: TGCGCCAGCAGCTTGGGGCCGGGGGCCTACGACGAGCAGTACTTC; CDR3: CASSLGPGAYDEQYF
J: TRBJ1-1; D: .; V: TRBV7-6; size: .; DNA: TGTGCCAGCAGCTTAGCAAAGAACACTGAAGCTTTCTTT; CDR3: CASSLAKNTEAFF
J: TRBJ1-5; D: TRBD1; V: TRBV19; size: once; DNA: TGTGCCAGTAGTCTCGGGACAGGGGGCCGTAGTCAGCCCCAGCATTTT; CDR3: CASSLGTGGRSQPQHF
J: TRBJ1-2; D: .; V: TRBV7-2; size: .; DNA: TGTGCCAGCAGCTTAGGGCAGGGATGGAACTATGGCTACACCTTC; CDR3: CASSLGQGWNYGYTF
J: TRBJ1-6; D: TRBD1; V: TRBV4-3; size: .; DNA: TGCGCCAGCAGCCAAGATTTTGGACAGGCGAATAATTCACCCCTCCACTTT; CDR3: CASSQDFGQANNSPLHF
J: TRBJ1-3; D: .; V: TRBV6-1; size: .; DNA: TGTGCCAGCAGTGATCGGGAGGGGAACACCATATATTTT; CDR3: CASSDREGNTIYF
J: TRBJ1-3; D: .; V: TRBV6-5; size: once; DNA: TGTGCCTCCTCGGATAGACCTGGAAACACCATATATTTT; CDR3: CASSDRPGNTIYF
J: TRBJ2-6; D: .; V: TRBV6-6; size: .; DNA: TGTGCCAGCAGGCCATCAGGGCTCAGGGCCAACGTCCTGACTTTC; CDR3: CASRPSGLRANVLTF
J: TRBJ1-5; D: .; V: TRBV12-3/TRBV12-4; size: .; DNA: TGTGCCAGCAGGACCCAGGGGCCCCAGCATTTT; CDR3: CASRTQGPQHF
J: TRBJ2-7; D: .; V: TRBV7-8; size: .; DNA: TGTGCCAGCAGCTTACTTACCGAGCAGTACTTC; CDR3: CASSLLTEQYF
J: TRBJ1-2; D: .; V: TRBV4-1; size: .; DNA: TGCGCCAGCAGCGACGAAACAGGCAGGTTTAGGGGCTACACCTTC; CDR3: CASSDETGRFRGYTF
J: TRBJ1-1; D: TRBD1; V: TRBV6-5; size: .; DNA: TGTGCCAGCAGTCGACAGGGGGCCCCGAACACTGAAGCTTTCTTT; CDR3: CASSRQGAPNTEAFF
J: TRBJ1-2; D: .; V: TRBV3-1/TRBV3-2; size: .; DNA: TGTGCCAGCAGCCTTGGGCGGCTCCAGGGCTATGGCTACACCTTC; CDR3: CASSLGRLQGYGYTF
J: TRBJ2-1; D: .; V: TRBV6-5; size: .; DNA: TGTGCCAGCAGTTACGGGTCCAGGGCATCTGAGCAGTTCTTC; CDR3: CASSYGSRASEQFF
J: TRBJ2-2; D: .; V: TRBV6-5; size: .; DNA: TGTGCCAGCAGAGGGGCGGGTTGGACCGGGGAGCTGTTTTTT; CDR3: CASRGAGWTGELFF
J: TRBJ1-1; D: TRBD1; V: TRBV3-1/TRBV3-2; size: .; DNA: TGTGCCAGCAGGATCGGACAGGGGGCTGAAGCTTTCTTT; CDR3: CASRIGQGAEAFF
J: TRBJ2-3; D: .; V: TRBV7-9; size: .; DNA: TGTGCCGGCCACCGGGGAAATCAAGTTACGCAGTATTTT; CDR3: CAGHRGNQVTQYF
J: TRBJ1-5; D: TRBD1; V: TRBV4-1; size: once; DNA: TGCGCCAGCAGCCAAGGGTTTTTTCGGCAGGGGGTGGGTCAGCCCCAGCATTTT; CDR3: CASSQGFFRQGVGQPQHF
J: TRBJ2-3; D: .; V: TRBV7-7; size: .; DNA: TGTGCCAGCAGCTTAGGGCTAGCTTCGGCAGATACGCAGTATTTT; CDR3: CASSLGLASADTQYF
J: TRBJ2-2; D: .; V: TRBV9; size: .; DNA: TGTGCCAGCAGCGTAGGCGGGACCCTGTGGAACACCGGGGAGCTGTTTTTT; CDR3: CASSVGGTLWNTGELFF
J: TRBJ1-6; D: .; V: TRBV12-5; size: .; DNA: TGTGCTAGTTCCACGGGGTCCTATAATTCACCCCTCCACTTT; CDR3: CASSTGSYNSPLHF
J: TRBJ1-1; D: .; V: TRBV9; size: .; DNA: TGTGCCAGCAGCGTTGGGGCGGGGAGCACTGAAGCTTTCTTT; CDR3: CASSVGAGSTEAFF
J: TRBJ2-3; D: TRBD1; V: TRBV2; size: .; DNA: TGTGCCAGCAAGCCCGACAGGGGGTCAGCAGATACGCAGTATTTT; CDR3: CASKPDRGSADTQYF
J: TRBJ1-6; D: .; V: TRBV29-1; size: .; DNA: TGCAGCGTAGGCGACAGGAATAATTCACCCCTCCACTTT; CDR3: CSVGDRNNSPLHF
J: TRBJ1-2; D: .; V: TRBV19; size: .; DNA: TGTGCCAGTAAACCAGGAATATCCTATGGCTACACCTTC; CDR3: CASKPGISYGYTF
J: TRBJ1-2; D: .; V: TRBV6-5; size: .; DNA: TGTGCCAGCAGTCTGCAGGGTGGCCTAGGGGGCTACACCTTC; CDR3: CASSLQGGLGGYTF
J: TRBJ1-4; D: TRBD1; V: TRBV6-2/TRBV6-3; size: .; DNA: TGTGCCAGCAGTACGGGACAGGGGATCGCGCATCTTGAAAAACTGTTTTTT; CDR3: CASSTGQGIAHLEKLFF
J: TRBJ1-2; D: .; V: TRBV4-1; size: .; DNA: TGCGCCAGCAGCCTTGGTCCTGGCTACACCTTC; CDR3: CASSLGPGYTF
J: TRBJ2-2; D: .; V: TRBV3-1/TRBV3-2; size: .; DNA: TGTGCCAGCATTATAATCAACGGGCACCGGAACACCGGGGAGCTGTTTTTT; CDR3: CASIIINGHRNTGELFF
J: TRBJ2-4; D: .; V: TRBV12-3/TRBV12-4; size: .; DNA: TGTGCCAGCAGTTCAGGCAGGGACATTCAGTACTTC; CDR3: CASSSGRDIQYF
J: TRBJ1-1; D: .; V: TRBV19; size: few; DNA: TGTGCCAGTAGAGTGTATGGGGGACATAACACTGAAGCTTTCTTT; CDR3: CASRVYGGHNTEAFF
J: TRBJ1-1; D: .; V: TRBV6-2/TRBV6-3; size: .; DNA: TGTGCCAGCAGTTACGCATCCCGACCGGCTTTCTTT; CDR3: CASSYASRPAFF
J: TRBJ2-2; D: .; V: TRBV3-1/TRBV3-2; size: .; DNA: TGTGCCAGCGGGGATGCCGGGGAGCTGTTTTTT; CDR3: CASGDAGELFF
J: TRBJ2-7; D: TRBD1; V: TRBV4-3; size: .; DNA: TGCGCCAGCAGCCAAGATAGGACAGGGTGGACCTACGAGCAGTACTTC; CDR3: CASSQDRTGWTYEQYF